This TCR beta chain was recovered during a study of Tregs in tolerant kidney transplant recipients. The wider study: Sorting of CD4+CD25+CD127- cells followed approximately three-day belatacept mixed lymphocyte reactions, sometimes with approximately 5-day graft donor restimulation.

Study-level results: Few patients were studied, so findings need validation in larger groups. This study did not directly address biological reproducibility.

The protocol was immunoSEQ multiplex PCR, while the TCRdb copy is restricted to in-frame clones and leaves out a portion. Counted here are 35,000 to 50,000 clones, over 95% occurring once; the ten biggest clones make up approximately 0.39%. Trimming pared 0 bases from V and 8 bases from J, leaving 5 bases between. The CDR3 is 12 residues long. Germline V gene data show CDR1 as MNHNY and CDR2 as SVGAGI (reference sequence). About this clone itself: No antigen is known for it.

This TCR was recovered from a human donor in good health. Sequences were obtained from Tregs from blood cultured with allogeneic cells. The genes are TRBV6-6 and TRBJ1-5; D unclear. CDR3 in DNA: TGTGCCAGCAGTTACTCGTTAGAGCCCCAGCATTTT. This sequence encodes CASSYSLEPQHF.